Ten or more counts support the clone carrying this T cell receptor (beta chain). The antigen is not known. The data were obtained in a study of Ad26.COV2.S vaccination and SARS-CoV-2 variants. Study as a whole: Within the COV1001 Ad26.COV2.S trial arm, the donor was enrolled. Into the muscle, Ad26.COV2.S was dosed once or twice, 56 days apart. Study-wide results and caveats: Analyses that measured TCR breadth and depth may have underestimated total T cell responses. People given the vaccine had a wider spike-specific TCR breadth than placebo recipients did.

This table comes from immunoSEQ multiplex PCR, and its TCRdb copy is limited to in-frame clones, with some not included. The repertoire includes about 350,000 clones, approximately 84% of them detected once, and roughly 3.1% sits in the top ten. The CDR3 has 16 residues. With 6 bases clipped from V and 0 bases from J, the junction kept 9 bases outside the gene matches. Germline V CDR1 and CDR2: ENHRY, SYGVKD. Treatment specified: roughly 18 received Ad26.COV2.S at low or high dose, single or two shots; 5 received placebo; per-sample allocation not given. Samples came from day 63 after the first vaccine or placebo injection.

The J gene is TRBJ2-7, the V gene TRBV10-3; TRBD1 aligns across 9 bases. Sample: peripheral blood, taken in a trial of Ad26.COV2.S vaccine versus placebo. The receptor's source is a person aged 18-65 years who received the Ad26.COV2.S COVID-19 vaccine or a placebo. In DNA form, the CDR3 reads TGTGCCATCAGCGCTACAGGGGGCGAAAGCTCCTACGAGCAGTACTTC. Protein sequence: CAISATGGESSYEQYF.